The TCR beta chain under discussion was sequenced for a study of beta chain features in type 1 diabetes. Reverse transcribing all isolated RNA meant expressed TCRB transcripts were sequenced. Sequencing of naive, central memory and regulatory T cell samples gave an average of roughly 3.5 million reads. TCRdb keeps only in-frame clones here, not all; method: immunoSEQ multiplex PCR. The repertoire holds some 240,000 clones, more than 15% seen once, with about 0.085% in the top ten. As concerns this clone: Its cognate antigen is unknown.

V was shortened by 5 bases and J by 1 base, with 9 bases between the two germline ends. The CDR3 sequence is 14 residues long. Germline V lookup: CDR1 SEHNR, CDR2 FQNEAQ (reference sequence). Whole-study findings and limits: TCRB CDR3s were moderately but significantly shorter in Type 1 diabetes patients in all four CD4+ subsets. Naive, central memory and regulatory TCRB repertoires appeared more similar among patients than healthy donors. A potential PCR bias toward shorter templates would be equal in patient and control samples.

The sequence was collected from a young man with type 1 diabetes. J is TRBJ1-5 and V is TRBV7-9; D is perhaps TRBD1 (6 bases). Sample: naive CD4+ T cells from blood. CDR3 nucleotide sequence: TGTGCCAGCAGCCATACAGGGAGCAATCAGCCCCAGCATTTT. It yields the protein CASSHTGSNQPQHF.